The rows below give T cell receptor beta chains drawn from one sample of a study of cytotoxic CD8 clonotypes in ibrutinib-treated CLL. TCRdb's copy holds only in-frame clones and misses some; the assay was immunoSEQ multiplex PCR. Altogether roughly 200,000 clones are present, around three quarters being singletons, with the ten largest covering about an eighth. The sequencing here drew on PBMCs, taken after 24 months of ibrutinib treatment. These receptors were collected from a human donor with chronic lymphocytic leukemia. CDR3s include the opening cysteine and the closing phenylalanine or tryptophan. The D gene is left open where the match is weak. Only part of the rows carry a size: once, few, many, or a class if the clone is expanded.

V: TRBV4-1
size: .
J: TRBJ1-4
D: .
CDR3: CASSTTGFNEKLFF
DNA: TGCGCCAGCAGCACAACAGGTTTCAATGAAAAACTGTTTTTT

V: TRBV7-9
size: .
J: TRBJ2-7
D: TRBD1
CDR3: CASSKTDRAEQYF
DNA: TGTGCCAGCAGTAAGACAGACAGGGCCGAGCAGTACTTC

V: TRBV7-2
size: .
J: TRBJ2-7
D: TRBD2
CDR3: CASSLALTSGSYEQYF
DNA: TGTGCCAGCAGCTTAGCGCTAACTAGCGGCTCCTACGAGCAGTACTTC

V: TRBV5-1
size: .
J: TRBJ2-5
D: .
CDR3: CASSFLVGGETQYF
DNA: TGCGCCAGCAGCTTTTTGGTTGGTGGGGAGACCCAGTACTTC

V: TRBV7-6
size: .
J: TRBJ2-2
D: .
CDR3: CASSLISGELFF
DNA: TGTGCCAGCAGCTTAATTTCCGGGGAGCTGTTTTTT

V: TRBV7-2
size: .
J: TRBJ1-1
D: .
CDR3: CASRGTGTNTEAFF
DNA: TGTGCCAGCAGGGGGACGGGCACTAACACTGAAGCTTTCTTT

V: TRBV5-1
size: .
J: TRBJ1-1
D: .
CDR3: CASSLVGLGRATEAFF
DNA: TGCGCCAGCAGCTTGGTGGGGCTAGGAAGGGCCACTGAAGCTTTCTTT

V: TRBV7-9
size: few
J: TRBJ2-7
D: TRBD2
CDR3: CASSSELAGGFYEQYF
DNA: TGTGCCAGCAGCTCCGAATTAGCGGGAGGCTTCTACGAGCAGTACTTC

V: TRBV9
size: .
J: TRBJ2-1
D: .
CDR3: CASSVGGAGEQFF
DNA: TGTGCCAGCAGCGTAGGCGGGGCAGGAGAGCAGTTCTTC

V: TRBV6-6
size: .
J: TRBJ2-2
D: .
CDR3: CASSYSGGAYTGELFF
DNA: TGTGCCAGCAGTTACTCTGGGGGAGCGTACACCGGGGAGCTGTTTTTT

V: TRBV6-5
size: .
J: TRBJ1-5
D: .
CDR3: CASSYSRDAAQPQHF
DNA: TGTGCCAGCAGTTATAGTCGGGACGCCGCTCAGCCCCAGCATTTT

V: TRBV30
size: .
J: TRBJ2-1
D: .
CDR3: CAWSVRGTPYNEQFF
DNA: TGTGCCTGGAGTGTTCGGGGGACACCCTACAATGAGCAGTTCTTC

V: TRBV29-1
size: once
J: TRBJ2-3
D: .
CDR3: CSVGTSTDTQYF
DNA: TGCAGCGTGGGTACCAGCACAGATACGCAGTATTTT

V: TRBV18
size: .
J: TRBJ2-7
D: TRBD1
CDR3: CASSPGTGQGEQYF
DNA: TGTGCCAGCTCACCCGGGACAGGGCAGGGGGAGCAGTACTTC

V: TRBV25-1
size: .
J: TRBJ2-3
D: TRBD2
CDR3: CASSEAGAGTDTQYF
DNA: TGTGCCAGCAGTGAGGCGGGAGCGGGAACAGATACGCAGTATTTT

V: TRBV28
size: .
J: TRBJ2-1
D: TRBD2
CDR3: CASSQYSGSSYNEQFF
DNA: TGTGCCAGCAGTCAATATAGCGGGAGCTCCTACAATGAGCAGTTCTTC

V: TRBV6-5
size: .
J: TRBJ2-7
D: .
CDR3: CASSYSSGDYEQYF
DNA: TGTGCCAGCAGTTACTCTTCCGGAGACTACGAGCAGTACTTC

V: TRBV6-5
size: .
J: TRBJ1-5
D: .
CDR3: CASSYNALMPQHF
DNA: TGTGCCAGCAGTTACAACGCGTTGATGCCCCAGCATTTT

V: TRBV7-2
size: .
J: TRBJ2-1
D: .
CDR3: CASSLKEEQFF
DNA: TGTGCCAGCAGCTTAAAGGAGGAGCAGTTCTTC

V: TRBV7-9
size: .
J: TRBJ2-4
D: TRBD1
CDR3: CASRQGTGNIQYF
DNA: TGTGCCAGTAGACAGGGGACCGGGAACATTCAGTACTTC

V: TRBV5-1
size: .
J: TRBJ2-5
D: TRBD2
CDR3: CASSLDASGSWETQYF
DNA: TGCGCCAGCAGCTTGGACGCTAGCGGGAGTTGGGAGACCCAGTACTTC

V: TRBV5-1
size: .
J: TRBJ2-1
D: TRBD2
CDR3: CASSLVGVAGTNEQFF
DNA: TGCGCCAGCAGCTTGGTTGGAGTAGCGGGAACTAATGAGCAGTTCTTC

V: TRBV5-1
size: .
J: TRBJ2-2
D: .
CDR3: CASSLRERVKTGELFF
DNA: TGCGCCAGCAGCTTGAGGGAGAGGGTCAAGACCGGGGAGCTGTTTTTT

V: TRBV10-3
size: .
J: TRBJ2-1
D: TRBD2
CDR3: CAISEFTSGTNEQFF
DNA: TGTGCCATCAGTGAGTTTACTAGCGGAACAAATGAGCAGTTCTTC

V: TRBV7-6
size: .
J: TRBJ2-1
D: .
CDR3: CASRDRGTDNEQFF
DNA: TGTGCCAGCAGAGATAGGGGTACGGACAATGAGCAGTTCTTC

V: TRBV28
size: .
J: TRBJ1-2
D: TRBD1
CDR3: CASSLTGTGGSYGYTF
DNA: TGTGCCAGCAGTTTAACCGGGACAGGGGGCTCATATGGCTACACCTTC

V: TRBV2
size: .
J: TRBJ2-1
D: .
CDR3: CASIVLNEQFF
DNA: TGTGCCAGCATCGTTCTTAATGAGCAGTTCTTC

V: TRBV6-1
size: few
J: TRBJ1-2
D: .
CDR3: CASSEGPFLERLWGYTF
DNA: TGTGCCAGCAGTGAGGGCCCCTTTCTGGAGCGACTATGGGGCTACACCTTC

V: TRBV4-1
size: few
J: TRBJ1-2
D: TRBD1
CDR3: CASSQAQGARGYTF
DNA: TGCGCCAGCAGCCAAGCACAGGGGGCTCGAGGCTACACCTTC

V: TRBV29-1
size: .
J: TRBJ2-3
D: .
CDR3: CSGGPSFGDTQYF
DNA: TGCAGCGGGGGACCGTCCTTTGGGGATACGCAGTATTTT

V: TRBV4-1
size: .
J: TRBJ1-5
D: .
CDR3: CASSQVGADQPQHF
DNA: TGCGCCAGCAGCCAAGTGGGGGCGGATCAGCCCCAGCATTTT

V: TRBV4-1
size: .
J: TRBJ2-3
D: .
CDR3: CASSQEWMAGASTDTQYF
DNA: TGCGCCAGCAGCCAAGAGTGGATGGCGGGGGCTAGCACAGATACGCAGTATTTT

V: TRBV5-1
size: .
J: TRBJ1-4
D: TRBD1
CDR3: CASSFTGGEREKLFF
DNA: TGCGCCAGCAGCTTTACAGGGGGAGAAAGGGAAAAACTGTTTTTT

V: TRBV30
size: .
J: TRBJ2-2
D: .
CDR3: CAWSVLPGQANTGELFF
DNA: TGTGCCTGGAGTGTACTGCCCGGGCAGGCGAACACCGGGGAGCTGTTTTTT

V: TRBV6-5
size: .
J: TRBJ2-3
D: .
CDR3: CASSRRLPDTQYF
DNA: TGTGCCAGCAGCCGAAGACTCCCAGATACGCAGTATTTT

V: TRBV2
size: .
J: TRBJ2-5
D: TRBD1
CDR3: CASSENWGQEGQYF
DNA: TGTGCCAGCAGTGAAAATTGGGGACAGGAGGGCCAGTACTTC

V: TRBV5-1
size: once
J: TRBJ1-5
D: .
CDR3: CASSLVGGNQPQHF
DNA: TGCGCCAGCAGCTTGGTTGGGGGTAATCAGCCCCAGCATTTT

V: TRBV28
size: few
J: TRBJ1-1
D: TRBD1
CDR3: CASSPPQGASTEAFF
DNA: TGTGCCAGCAGTCCGCCACAGGGGGCTAGCACTGAAGCTTTCTTT

V: TRBV27
size: few
J: TRBJ1-2
D: .
CDR3: CASSLGRGIYGYTF
DNA: TGTGCCAGCAGTTTAGGCCGGGGCATCTATGGCTACACCTTC

V: TRBV28
size: .
J: TRBJ1-3
D: .
CDR3: CASRNREVPGSSGNTIYF
DNA: TGTGCCAGCAGAAACAGGGAGGTGCCGGGAAGCTCTGGAAACACCATATATTTT

V: TRBV6-9
size: .
J: TRBJ1-1
D: .
CDR3: CASDCTEAFF
DNA: TGTGCCAGCGACTGTACCGAAGCTTTCTTT

V: TRBV7-2
size: .
J: TRBJ2-2
D: .
CDR3: CASSSTSSGELFF
DNA: TGTGCCAGCAGCTCAACTAGTTCCGGGGAGCTGTTTTTT

V: TRBV2
size: .
J: TRBJ2-4
D: TRBD1
CDR3: CASRGQRNIQYF
DNA: TGTGCCAGCAGGGGACAGAGAAACATTCAGTACTTC

V: TRBV6-5
size: .
J: TRBJ2-1
D: .
CDR3: CASSQNNEQFF
DNA: TGTGCCAGCAGTCAAAACAATGAGCAGTTCTTC

V: TRBV5-1
size: few
J: TRBJ2-5
D: .
CDR3: CASSLAGETQYF
DNA: TGCGCCAGCAGCTTGGCCGGAGAGACCCAGTACTTC

V: TRBV7-2
size: few
J: TRBJ1-5
D: .
CDR3: CASSRTAYSNQPQHF
DNA: TGTGCCAGCAGCCGGACGGCTTATAGCAATCAGCCCCAGCATTTT

V: TRBV7-9
size: .
J: TRBJ2-7
D: .
CDR3: CASSYPTVSEQYF
DNA: TGTGCCAGCAGCTACCCGACAGTCTCCGAGCAGTACTTC

V: TRBV9
size: once
J: TRBJ1-1
D: TRBD1
CDR3: CASSVGGGQTEAFF
DNA: TGTGCCAGCAGCGTAGGTGGGGGACAGACTGAAGCTTTCTTT

V: TRBV4-2
size: .
J: TRBJ1-5
D: TRBD1
CDR3: CASSQAPGQGPNQPQHF
DNA: TGTGCCAGCAGCCAGGCACCGGGACAGGGGCCCAATCAGCCCCAGCATTTT

V: TRBV25-1
size: .
J: TRBJ1-5
D: .
CDR3: CASSEWGGTGSGQPQHF
DNA: TGTGCCAGCAGTGAATGGGGGGGTACCGGGTCGGGTCAGCCCCAGCATTTT

V: TRBV5-1
size: .
J: TRBJ2-7
D: TRBD2
CDR3: CASSLRPSGSDIYEQYF
DNA: TGCGCCAGCAGCTTACGGCCTAGCGGGAGCGATATCTACGAGCAGTACTTC

V: TRBV7-9
size: .
J: TRBJ2-3
D: .
CDR3: CASSLATNTQYF
DNA: TGTGCCAGCAGCTTAGCGACGAATACGCAGTATTTT

V: TRBV30
size: few
J: TRBJ2-7
D: .
CDR3: CAWRHAPAYEQYF
DNA: TGTGCCTGGAGGCACGCACCAGCCTACGAGCAGTACTTC